This T cell receptor (beta chain) was found in a study of blood T cell repertoires in COVID-19. Study-wide background: Spain, Italy and the United States supplied samples that represented acute and convalescent COVID-19.

Sequenced by immunoSEQ multiplex PCR; TCRdb stores in-frame clones only, minus some. The sample lists 300,000 to 400,000 clones, approximately 88% occurring once. Seattle-derived patients entered the study during active infection and were followed longitudinally. This CDR3 is built from 16 residues. J gave up 2 bases and V 2 bases, and 6 bases lay outside the gene matches. Germline V gene data show CDR1 as MNHEY and CDR2 as SVGAGI. The material sequenced was peripheral blood. This receptor was taken from a woman in her thirties with COVID-19, enrolled during active disease. The V gene is TRBV6-5, the J gene TRBJ2-3; 8 nucleotides align to TRBD2. In DNA form, the CDR3 reads TGTGCCAGCAGTTACGAACTAGCGGAAAACACAGATACGCAGTATTTT. Translation: CASSYELAENTDTQYF.